This record looks at one TCR beta chain sequence and its context. The germline gives CDR1 SGHAT, CDR2 FQNNGV. This CDR3 has 15 residues. The V gene end was trimmed by 9 bases and the J gene end by 1 base; junction bases not matched to a gene: 9. The repertoire was sequenced with immunoSEQ multiplex PCR; TCRdb's copy has only in-frame clones and lacks some. The repertoire holds under 200,000 clones, with about four fifths as singletons. The data were obtained in a study of blood T cell repertoires in COVID-19. Study as a whole: Sources were T cells, B-cell-depleted T cells, or PBMCs; the material itself was cDNA or gDNA.

Participants' own reports of clinical history determined their cohort assignment. A COVID-19 case was met by exposed participants within 2 weeks before study entry. The source is a woman aged 25 to 39 who had been exposed to COVID-19. Material: PBMCs or T cells enriched from blood (not recorded which). The V gene is TRBV11-2, the J gene TRBJ2-7; the match to TRBD1 covers 10 bases. The CDR3 sequence is CASFGRQGASYEQYF. DNA of the CDR3: TGTGCCAGTTTCGGGCGACAGGGGGCTTCCTACGAGCAGTACTTC.